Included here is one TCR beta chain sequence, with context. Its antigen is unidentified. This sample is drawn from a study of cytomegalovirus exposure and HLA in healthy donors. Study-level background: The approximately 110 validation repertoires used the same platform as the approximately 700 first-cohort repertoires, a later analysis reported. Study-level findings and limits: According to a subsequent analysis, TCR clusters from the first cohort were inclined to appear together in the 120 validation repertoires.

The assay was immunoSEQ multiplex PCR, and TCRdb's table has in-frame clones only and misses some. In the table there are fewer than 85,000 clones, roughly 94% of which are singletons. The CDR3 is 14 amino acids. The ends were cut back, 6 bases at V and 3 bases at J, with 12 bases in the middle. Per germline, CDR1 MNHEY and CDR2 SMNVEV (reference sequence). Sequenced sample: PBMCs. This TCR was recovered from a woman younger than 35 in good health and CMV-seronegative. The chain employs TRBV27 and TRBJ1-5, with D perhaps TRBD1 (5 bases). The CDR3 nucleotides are TGTGCCAGCAGGAAGGACATGCCCAATCAGCCCCAGCATTTT. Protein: CASRKDMPNQPQHF.